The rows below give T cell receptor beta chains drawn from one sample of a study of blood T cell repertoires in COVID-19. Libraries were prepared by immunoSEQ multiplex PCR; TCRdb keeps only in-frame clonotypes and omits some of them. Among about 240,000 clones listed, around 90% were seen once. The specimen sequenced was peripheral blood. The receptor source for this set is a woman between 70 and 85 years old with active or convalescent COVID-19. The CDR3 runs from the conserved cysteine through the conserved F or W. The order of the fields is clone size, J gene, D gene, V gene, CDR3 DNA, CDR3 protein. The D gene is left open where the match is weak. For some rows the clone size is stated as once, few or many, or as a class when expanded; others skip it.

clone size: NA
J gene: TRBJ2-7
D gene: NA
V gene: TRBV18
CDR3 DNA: TGTGCCAGCTCCCCTACAGAAGGGGACGAGCAGTACTTC
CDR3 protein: CASSPTEGDEQYF

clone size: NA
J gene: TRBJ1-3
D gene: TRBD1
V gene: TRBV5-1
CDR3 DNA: TGCGCCAGCAGCCTAGGACAGGGCGGAAACACCATATATTTT
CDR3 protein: CASSLGQGGNTIYF

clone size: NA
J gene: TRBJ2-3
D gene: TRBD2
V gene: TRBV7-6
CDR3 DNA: TGTGCCAGCAGCTTACGAGCGGGGCGGGATACGCAGTATTTT
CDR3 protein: CASSLRAGRDTQYF

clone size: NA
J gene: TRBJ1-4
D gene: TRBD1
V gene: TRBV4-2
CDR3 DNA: TGTGCCAGCAGCCAAGAGGGAACAGGGGGAAATGAAAAACTGTTTTTT
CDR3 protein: CASSQEGTGGNEKLFF

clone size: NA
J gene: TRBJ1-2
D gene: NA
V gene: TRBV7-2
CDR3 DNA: TGTGCCAGCAGCTTAAGGGGTGGGTACCCTAACTATGGCTACACCTTC
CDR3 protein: CASSLRGGYPNYGYTF

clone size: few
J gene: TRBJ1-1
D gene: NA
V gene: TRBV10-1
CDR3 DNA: TGCGCCAGCAGTGAGTCCGTCCGAGCTGAAGCTTTCTTT
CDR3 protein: CASSESVRAEAFF

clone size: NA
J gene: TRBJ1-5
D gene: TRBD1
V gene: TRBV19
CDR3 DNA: TGTGCCAGCAAGTCGGGACAGGTCAATCAGCCCCAGCATTTT
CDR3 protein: CASKSGQVNQPQHF

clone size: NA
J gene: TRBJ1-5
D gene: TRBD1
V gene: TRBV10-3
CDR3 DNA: TGTGCCAGCGATTGGACAGGGCCGGAGCCCCAGCATTTT
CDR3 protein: CASDWTGPEPQHF

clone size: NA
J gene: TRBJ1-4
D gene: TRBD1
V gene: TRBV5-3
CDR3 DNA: TGTGCCAGAAGCCCTAGGTGGGCCAGGGGGCGCGTAAAACTGTTTTTT
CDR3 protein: CARSPRWARGRVKLFF

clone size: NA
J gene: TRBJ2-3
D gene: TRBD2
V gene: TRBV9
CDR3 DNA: TGTGCCAGCAGCGTAGATCCGGGGGGGGGCACAGATACGCAGTATTTT
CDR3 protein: CASSVDPGGGTDTQYF

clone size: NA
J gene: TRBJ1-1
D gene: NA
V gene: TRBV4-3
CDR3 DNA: TGCGCCAGCAGCCAAGGGCTCGCAACTGAAGCTTTCTTT
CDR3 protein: CASSQGLATEAFF

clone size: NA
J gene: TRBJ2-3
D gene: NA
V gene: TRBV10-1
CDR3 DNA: TGCGCCAGCAGTCCAAGACTAGGGGGGGGCACAGATACGCAGTATTTT
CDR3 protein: CASSPRLGGGTDTQYF

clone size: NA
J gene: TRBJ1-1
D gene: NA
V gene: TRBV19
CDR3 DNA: TGTGCCAGTAGTCCCCTCGGAGGGTACACTGAAGCTTTCTTT
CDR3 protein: CASSPLGGYTEAFF

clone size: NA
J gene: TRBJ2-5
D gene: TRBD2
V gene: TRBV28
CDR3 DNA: TGTGCCAGCACCCTCTCGAGCGGGGGCCAAGAGGCCCAGTACTTC
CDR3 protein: CASTLSSGGQEAQYF

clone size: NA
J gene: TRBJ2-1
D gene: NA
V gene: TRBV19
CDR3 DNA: TGTGCCAGTAGTCCCCAGGCCATCGTCAATGAGCAGTTCTTC
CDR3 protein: CASSPQAIVNEQFF

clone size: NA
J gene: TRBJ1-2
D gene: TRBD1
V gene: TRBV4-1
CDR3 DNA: TGCGCCAGCAGCCAAGCCAGGGGGTCGGTATTTGGCTACACCTTC
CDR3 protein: CASSQARGSVFGYTF

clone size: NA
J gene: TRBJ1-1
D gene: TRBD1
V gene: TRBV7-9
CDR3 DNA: TGTGCCAGCAGCTTAGTCGGACAGGGCAACACTGAAGCTTTCTTT
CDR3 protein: CASSLVGQGNTEAFF

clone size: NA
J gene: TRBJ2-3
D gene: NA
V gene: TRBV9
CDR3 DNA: TGTGCCAGCAGCTCACACCTAGCGGATACGCAGTATTTT
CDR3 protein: CASSSHLADTQYF

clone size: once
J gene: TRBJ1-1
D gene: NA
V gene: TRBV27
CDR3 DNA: TGTGCCAGCAGTCTTCTTCCAGGGTTGTCGAACACTGAAGCTTTCTTT
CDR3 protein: CASSLLPGLSNTEAFF

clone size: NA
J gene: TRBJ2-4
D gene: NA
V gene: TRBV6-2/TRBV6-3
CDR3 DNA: TGTGCCAGCAGTTACTCAGGGGGAGCCAAAAACATTCAGTACTTC
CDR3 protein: CASSYSGGAKNIQYF

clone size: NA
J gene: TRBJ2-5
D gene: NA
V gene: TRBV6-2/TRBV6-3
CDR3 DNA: TGTGCCAGCAGTTACGGTTCGCGGACCCAGTACTTC
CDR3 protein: CASSYGSRTQYF

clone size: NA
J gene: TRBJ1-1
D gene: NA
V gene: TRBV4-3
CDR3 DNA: TGCGCCAGCAGCCAAGGAGTTTTCACTGAAGCTTTCTTT
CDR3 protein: CASSQGVFTEAFF

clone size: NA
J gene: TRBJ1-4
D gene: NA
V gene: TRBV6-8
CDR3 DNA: TGTGCCAGCAGTATTTCCTATGAGGGGAGGAGAAAAGAAAAACTGTTTTTT
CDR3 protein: CASSISYEGRRKEKLFF

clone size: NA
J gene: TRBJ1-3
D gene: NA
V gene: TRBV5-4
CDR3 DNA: TGTGCCAGCAGCTTGGGGGGGGGCTCTGGAAACACCATATATTTT
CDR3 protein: CASSLGGGSGNTIYF

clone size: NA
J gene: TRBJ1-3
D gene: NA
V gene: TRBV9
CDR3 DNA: TGTGCCAGCACAACTCCTGGAAACACCATATATTTT
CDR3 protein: CASTTPGNTIYF

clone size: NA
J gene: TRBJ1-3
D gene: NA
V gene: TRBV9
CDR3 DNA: TGTGCCAGCAGCGTTATGAGCTCTGGAAACACCATATATTTT
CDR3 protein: CASSVMSSGNTIYF

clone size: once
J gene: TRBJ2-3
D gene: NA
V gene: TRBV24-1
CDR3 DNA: TGTGCCACCAGTGATTCTCTAAAACAGGAGAAGCGCACAGATACGCAGTATTTT
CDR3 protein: CATSDSLKQEKRTDTQYF

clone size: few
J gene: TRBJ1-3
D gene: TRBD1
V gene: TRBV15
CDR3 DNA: TGTGCCACCAGCAGAGACAGGGGGCCTGGAAACACCATATATTTT
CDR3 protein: CATSRDRGPGNTIYF

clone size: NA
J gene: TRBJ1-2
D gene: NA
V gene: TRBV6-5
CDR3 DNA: TGTGCCAGCAGCCCCACGACAGGTCACTATGGCTACACCTTC
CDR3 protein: CASSPTTGHYGYTF

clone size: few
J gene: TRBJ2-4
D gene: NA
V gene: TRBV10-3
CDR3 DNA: TGTGCCATCAGCGGGGGTCAGGACGGCAGGAACATTCAGTACTTC
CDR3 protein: CAISGGQDGRNIQYF

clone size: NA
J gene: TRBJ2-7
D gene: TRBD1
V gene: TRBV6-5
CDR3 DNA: TGTGCCAGCACAGACGGGACAGGGGGCGACGAGCAGTACTTC
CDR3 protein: CASTDGTGGDEQYF

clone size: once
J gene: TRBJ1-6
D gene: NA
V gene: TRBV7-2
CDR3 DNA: TGTGCCAGCAGCTCCTACCAGAGGAGTTCACCCCTCCACTTT
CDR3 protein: CASSSYQRSSPLHF

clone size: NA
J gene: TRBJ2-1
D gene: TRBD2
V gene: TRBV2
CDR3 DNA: TGTGCCAGCAGTGGCCGGGGGGATCTAAGGTTCTTC
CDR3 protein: CASSGRGDLRFF

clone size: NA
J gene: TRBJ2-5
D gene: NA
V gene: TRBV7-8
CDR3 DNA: TGTGCCAGCAGCTTTGGGGGACTCCGGGACGAGGAGTACTTC
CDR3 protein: CASSFGGLRDEEYF

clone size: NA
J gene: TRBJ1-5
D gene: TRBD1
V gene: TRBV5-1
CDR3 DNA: TGCGCCAGCAGCTTGGCCGGGACAGGGGCGAATCAGCCCCAGCATTTT
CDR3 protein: CASSLAGTGANQPQHF

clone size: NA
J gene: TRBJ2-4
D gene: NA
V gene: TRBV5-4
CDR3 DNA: TGTGCCACCCGGAACAGACGCAAAAACATTCAGTACTTC
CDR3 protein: CATRNRRKNIQYF

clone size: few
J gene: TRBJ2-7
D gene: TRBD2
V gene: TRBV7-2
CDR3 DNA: TGTGCCAGCAGCTTAGTCGGCGGGGGGCCTTCCTACGAGCAGTACTTC
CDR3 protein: CASSLVGGGPSYEQYF

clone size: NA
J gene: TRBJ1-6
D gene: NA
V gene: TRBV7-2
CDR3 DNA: TGTGCCAGCAGCTCCCTCGTATCCGCCTATAATTCACCCCTCCACTTT
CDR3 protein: CASSSLVSAYNSPLHF

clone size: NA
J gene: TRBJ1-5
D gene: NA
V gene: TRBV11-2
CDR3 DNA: TGTGCCAGCAGCTTAGACAGGGGTGGTCAGCCCCAGCATTTT
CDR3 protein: CASSLDRGGQPQHF

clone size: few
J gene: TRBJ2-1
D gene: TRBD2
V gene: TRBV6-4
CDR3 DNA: TGTGCCAGCAGTGACTCGGCTAGCGGGGAACGCGATGAGCAGTTCTTC
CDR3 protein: CASSDSASGERDEQFF

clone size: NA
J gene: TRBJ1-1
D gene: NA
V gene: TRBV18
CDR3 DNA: TGTGCCAGCTCACTGAACAGGGATGAAGCTTTCTTT
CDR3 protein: CASSLNRDEAFF

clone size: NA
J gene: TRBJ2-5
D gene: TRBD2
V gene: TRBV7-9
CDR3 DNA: TGTGCCAGCAGCTCCGGACTAGCCATGTTTGAGACCCAGTACTTC
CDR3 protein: CASSSGLAMFETQYF

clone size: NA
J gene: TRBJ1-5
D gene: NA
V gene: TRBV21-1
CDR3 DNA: TGTGCCAGCAGCAAAGTTCCCGGGGTCGTACCCCAGCATTTT
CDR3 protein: CASSKVPGVVPQHF

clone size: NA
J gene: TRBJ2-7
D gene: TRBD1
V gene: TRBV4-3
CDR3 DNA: TGCGCCAGCAGCCCCCGGGACAGGGGCTACTACGAGCAGTACTTC
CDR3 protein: CASSPRDRGYYEQYF

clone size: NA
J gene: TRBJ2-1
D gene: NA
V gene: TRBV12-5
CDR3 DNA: TGTGCTAGTGGTTTGGACCTAGGCGGGCAGTTCTTC
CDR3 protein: CASGLDLGGQFF

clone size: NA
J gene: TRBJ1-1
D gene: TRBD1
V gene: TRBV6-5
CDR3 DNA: TGTGCCAGCAGTTACGCCTGGGGACAGGGGTTCGCTTTCTTT
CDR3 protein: CASSYAWGQGFAFF

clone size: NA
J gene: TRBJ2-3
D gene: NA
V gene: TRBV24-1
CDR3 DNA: TGTGCCACCAGTGATTTGAGCCACGCGGGCCAGTATTTT
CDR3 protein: CATSDLSHAGQYF

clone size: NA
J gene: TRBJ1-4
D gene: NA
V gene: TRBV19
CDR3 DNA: TGTGCCAGTAGTATAGACACGACAGGTGCAACTAATGAAAAACTGTTTTTT
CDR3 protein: CASSIDTTGATNEKLFF

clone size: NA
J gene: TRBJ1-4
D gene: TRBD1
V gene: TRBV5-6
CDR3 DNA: TGTGCCAGCAGCTTGGTAGACAGGGGAGAAAAACTGTTTTTT
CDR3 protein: CASSLVDRGEKLFF

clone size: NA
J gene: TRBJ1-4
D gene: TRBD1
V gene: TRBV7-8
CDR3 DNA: TGTGCCAGCAGCTTAGCAGGGACAGTTGCAACTAATGAAAAACTGTTTTTT
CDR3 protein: CASSLAGTVATNEKLFF

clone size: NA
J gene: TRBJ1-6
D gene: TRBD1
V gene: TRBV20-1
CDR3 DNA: TGCAGTGCTAGTTTGGGACAGGGGTCGTATAATTCACCCCTCCACTTT
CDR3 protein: CSASLGQGSYNSPLHF

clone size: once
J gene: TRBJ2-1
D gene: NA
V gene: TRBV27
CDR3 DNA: TGTGCCACCAAAGGTAGGGGGGGGGCTCAGAATGAGCAGTTCTTC
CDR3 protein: CATKGRGGAQNEQFF

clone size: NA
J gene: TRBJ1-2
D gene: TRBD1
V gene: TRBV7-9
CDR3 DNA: TGTGCCAGCAGCTTAGAACGGACAGGGGACAGTCTAGGGGGGTATGGCTACACCTTC
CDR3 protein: CASSLERTGDSLGGYGYTF

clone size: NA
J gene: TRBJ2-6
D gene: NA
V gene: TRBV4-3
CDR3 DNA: TGCGCCAGCAGCACCCCCGAAAACTTGTCGGGGGCCAACGTCCTGACTTTC
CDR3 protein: CASSTPENLSGANVLTF

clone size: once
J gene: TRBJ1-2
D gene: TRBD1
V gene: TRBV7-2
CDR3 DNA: TGTGCCAGCAGCTTTGACACAACAGGGGGCTTAGGCTACACCTTC
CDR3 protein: CASSFDTTGGLGYTF

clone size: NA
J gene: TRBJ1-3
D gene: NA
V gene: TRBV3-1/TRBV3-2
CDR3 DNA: TGTGCCAGCAGCCAAGCAGGGAGGGAAAACACCATATATTTT
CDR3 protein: CASSQAGRENTIYF

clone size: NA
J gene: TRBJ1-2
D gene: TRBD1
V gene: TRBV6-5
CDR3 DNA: TGTGCCAGCAGTTTACGACAGGGGCTCAATGGCTACACCTTC
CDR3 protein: CASSLRQGLNGYTF

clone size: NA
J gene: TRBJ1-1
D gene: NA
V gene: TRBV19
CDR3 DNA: TGTGCCAGTAGTATAGTCCGGGACTTCTCTGAAGCTTTCTTT
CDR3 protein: CASSIVRDFSEAFF

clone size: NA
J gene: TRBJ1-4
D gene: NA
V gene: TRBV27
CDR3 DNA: TGTGCCAGCAGTTCAGCCATGACAGCTAATGAAAAACTGTTTTTT
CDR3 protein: CASSSAMTANEKLFF